This T cell receptor (beta chain) was obtained from a study of T cell clonality in common variable immunodeficiency. Study observations and caveats: In common variable immunodeficiency, TCR beta chains reportedly carried fewer deletions and N-nucleotide insertions.

Control and CVID samples contributed equal amounts of genomic DNA. Profiled with immunoSEQ multiplex PCR; TCRdb holds only in-frame clones, not every one. The counts give roughly 32,000 clones, none of them seen only once; approximately 30% is held by the top ten. This clone was counted only a few times. Antigen unknown. The read ends 3 residues shy of where the CDR3 ends; the end is completed using the germline J gene. CDR1 and CDR2 (germline): GTSNPN, SVGIG (reference sequence). The V and J ends lost 3 bases and 4 bases, in that order; junction bases with no gene match: 11. The length of the CDR3 is 18 residues.

The chain carries TRBV30 and TRBJ2-1; 14 bases line up with TRBD2. Sequencing used peripheral blood mononuclear cells. This receptor was identified in a human donor with common variable immunodeficiency. This chain's CDR3 is CAWSGRLAGGRPYNEQFF. The CDR3 bases that were read are TGTGCCTGGAGCGGGAGACTAGCGGGAGGGCGGCCTTACAATGAG.